The text below deals with one TCR beta chain. Germline CDR1 and CDR2: SGHRS and YFSETQ. The J segment lost 3 bases and the V segment lost 2 bases, leaving 12 bases of the junction unmatched. This CDR3 is 19 amino acids long. This specimen comes from a study of blood T cell repertoires in COVID-19. Across the study: Spain, Italy and the United States supplied samples that represented acute and convalescent COVID-19. T cells, B-cell-depleted T cells, or PBMCs supplied cDNA or gDNA.

Original analysis: Estimation of nucleated cell counts was performed using reference gene primer amplification. This table comes from immunoSEQ multiplex PCR, and its TCRdb copy is limited to in-frame clones, with some not included. Clone size and V and J calls were adopted from that table, with D and trimming inferred from the DNA. The sample yields roughly 78,000 clones, 85% to 90% seen once. The chain uses TRBV5-1 and TRBJ2-7; 15 bases are shared with TRBD2. Sequenced input: peripheral blood. The TCR comes from a man aged 60-69 years with acute or convalescent COVID-19. The CDR3 sequence is CASSFNPGLAGGTIYEQYF. DNA of the CDR3: TGCGCCAGCAGCTTTAACCCGGGACTAGCGGGAGGAACGATCTACGAGCAGTACTTC.